This T cell receptor (beta chain) was identified in a study of T cell responses to AZD1222 COVID-19 vaccine. Study background: Some second doses came at about 4 weeks and others at about 12 weeks; these were pooled. Whole-study findings and limits: Just a handful of people given AZD1222 tested seropositive at baseline. Spike-specific TCR breadth and depth grew following two AZD1222 doses. Dominant CD4 TCR responses targeted spike regions 160-218 and 743-854.

The length of the CDR3 is 18 residues. From germline, CDR1 is MDHEN and CDR2 SYDVKM. The V gene end was trimmed by 7 bases and the J gene end by 0 bases; junction bases not matched to a gene: 12. This clone has a single count. Its antigen is unknown. Profiling relied on immunoSEQ multiplex PCR, and the TCRdb table lists in-frame clones only, not all of them. The table includes about 120,000 clones, 75% to 90% detected once. Sequenced here: peripheral blood, sampled on day 0 of AZD1222 vaccination. This sequence joins TRBV28 and TRBJ2-6; 7 nucleotides match TRBD1. The receptor was isolated from an adult in good health. Here the CDR3 DNA reads TGTGCCAGCACCAAACAGGGACAGAGATTCTCTGGGGCCAACGTCCTGACTTTC. Amino acids: CASTKQGQRFSGANVLTF.